The T cell receptor beta chain described here comes from a study of blood T cell repertoires in COVID-19. Study details: Whether acute or convalescent, the COVID-19 samples came from the United States, Italy and Spain.

The V end lost 6 bases, the J end lost 7 bases, and 15 bases lay between the germline ends. The CDR3 is 12 residues long. CDR1 is SQVTM and CDR2 is ANQGSEA in the germline V gene. Clones were read by immunoSEQ multiplex PCR, and TCRdb kept only the in-frame ones, dropping some. The sample has some 75,000 clones; around 90% are singletons. This rearrangement joins TRBV29-1 to TRBJ1-2; no firm D call. Sequenced: peripheral blood. The sequence came from a human donor in a cohort sampled during active COVID-19. CDR3 nucleotides: TGCAGCGTAGAACAGCCGGCGGCTGGCTACACCTTC. It specifies CSVEQPAAGYTF.